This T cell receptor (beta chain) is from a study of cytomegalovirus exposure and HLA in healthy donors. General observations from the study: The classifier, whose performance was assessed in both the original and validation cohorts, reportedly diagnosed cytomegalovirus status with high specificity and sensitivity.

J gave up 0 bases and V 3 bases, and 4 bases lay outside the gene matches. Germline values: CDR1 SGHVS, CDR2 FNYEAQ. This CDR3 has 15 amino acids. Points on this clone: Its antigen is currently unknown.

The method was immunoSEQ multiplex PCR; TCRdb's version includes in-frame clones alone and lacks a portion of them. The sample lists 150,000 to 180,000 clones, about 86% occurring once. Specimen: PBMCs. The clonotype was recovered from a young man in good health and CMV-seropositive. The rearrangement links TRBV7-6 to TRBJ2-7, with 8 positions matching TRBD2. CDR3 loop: CASSFSAGASYEQYF. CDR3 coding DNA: TGTGCCAGCAGCTTCTCAGCGGGGGCCTCCTACGAGCAGTACTTC.